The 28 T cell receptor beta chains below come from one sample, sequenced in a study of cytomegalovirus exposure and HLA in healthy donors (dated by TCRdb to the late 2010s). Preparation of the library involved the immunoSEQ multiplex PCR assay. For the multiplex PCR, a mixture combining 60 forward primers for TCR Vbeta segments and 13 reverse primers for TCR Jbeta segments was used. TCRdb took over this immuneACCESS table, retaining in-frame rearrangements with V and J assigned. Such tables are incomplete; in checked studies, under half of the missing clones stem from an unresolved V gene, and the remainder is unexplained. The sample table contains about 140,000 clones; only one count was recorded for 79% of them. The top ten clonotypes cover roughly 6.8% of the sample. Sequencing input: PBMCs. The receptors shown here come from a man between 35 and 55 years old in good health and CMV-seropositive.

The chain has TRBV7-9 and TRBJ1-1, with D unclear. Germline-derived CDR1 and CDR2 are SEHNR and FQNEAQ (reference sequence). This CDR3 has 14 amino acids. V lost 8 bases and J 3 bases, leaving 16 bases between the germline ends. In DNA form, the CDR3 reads TGTGCCAGCGCTAAATTGGATCGGGACACTGAAGCTTTCTTT. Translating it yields CASAKLDRDTEAFF.

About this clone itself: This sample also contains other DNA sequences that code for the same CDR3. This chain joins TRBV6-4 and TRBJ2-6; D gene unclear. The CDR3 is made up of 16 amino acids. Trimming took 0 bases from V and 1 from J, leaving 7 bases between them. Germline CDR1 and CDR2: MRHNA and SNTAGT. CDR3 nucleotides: TGTGCCAGCAGTGACTCGGAGAGTTCTGGGGCCAACGTCCTGACTTTC. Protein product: CASSDSESSGANVLTF.

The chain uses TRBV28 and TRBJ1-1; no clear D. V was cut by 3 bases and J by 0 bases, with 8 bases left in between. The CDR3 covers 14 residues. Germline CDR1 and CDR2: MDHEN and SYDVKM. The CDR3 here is CASSFQAMNTEAFF. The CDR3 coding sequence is TGTGCCAGCAGTTTTCAGGCTATGAACACTGAAGCTTTCTTT.

In DNA, the CDR3 is TGCAGCGCTAGGACAGGGGAAACTGAAGCTTTCTTT. Its protein is CSARTGETEAFF. V and J are TRBV29-1 and TRBJ1-1; 9 nucleotides line up with TRBD1. CDR3 length: 12 residues. Germline CDR1 is SQVTM and CDR2 is ANQGSEA. With 7 bases clipped from V and 5 bases from J, the junction kept 5 bases outside the gene matches.

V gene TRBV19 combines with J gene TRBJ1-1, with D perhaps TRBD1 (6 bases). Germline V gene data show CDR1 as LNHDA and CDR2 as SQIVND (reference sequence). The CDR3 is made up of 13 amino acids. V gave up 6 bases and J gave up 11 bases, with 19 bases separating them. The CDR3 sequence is CASSTNPTGRAFF. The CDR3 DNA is TGTGCCAGTAGCACAAACCCCACAGGGCGGGCTTTCTTT.

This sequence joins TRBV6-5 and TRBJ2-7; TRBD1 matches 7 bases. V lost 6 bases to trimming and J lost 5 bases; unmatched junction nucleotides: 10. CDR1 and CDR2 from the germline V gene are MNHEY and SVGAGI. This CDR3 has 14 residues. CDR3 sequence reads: CASSLGRGLDEQYF. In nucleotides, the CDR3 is TGTGCCAGCAGCTTGGGTAGGGGGCTTGACGAGCAGTACTTC.

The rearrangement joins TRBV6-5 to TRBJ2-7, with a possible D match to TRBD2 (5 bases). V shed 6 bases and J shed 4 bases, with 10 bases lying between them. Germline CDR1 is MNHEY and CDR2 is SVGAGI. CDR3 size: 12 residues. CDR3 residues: CASSLAGYEQYF. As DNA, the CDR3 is TGTGCCAGCAGCCTGGCGGGTTACGAGCAGTACTTC.

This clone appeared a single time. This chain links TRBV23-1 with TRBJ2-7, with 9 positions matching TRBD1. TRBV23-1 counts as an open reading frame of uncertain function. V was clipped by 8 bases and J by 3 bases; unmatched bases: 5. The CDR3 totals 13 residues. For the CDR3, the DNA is TGCGCCAGCTGTCCGGGACAGGGCTACGAGCAGTACTTC. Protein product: CASCPGQGYEQYF.

The chain's CDR3 is CASSIDRAGANVLTF. CDR3 DNA: TGTGCCAGCTCAATAGACAGGGCTGGGGCCAACGTCCTGACTTTC. The chain has TRBV9 and TRBJ2-6; 7 positions match TRBD1. The CDR3 runs to 15 residues. Trimming at V came to 7 bases and at J to 2 bases, leaving 6 bases not matched to a gene. In germline, CDR1 is SGDLS, CDR2 YYNGEE.

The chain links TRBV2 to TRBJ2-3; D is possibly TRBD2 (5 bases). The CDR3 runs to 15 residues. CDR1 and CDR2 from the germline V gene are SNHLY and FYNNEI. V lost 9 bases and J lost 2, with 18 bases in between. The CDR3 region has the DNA TGTGCCAGGCAGTCCCCCCCGGGGAACACAGATACGCAGTATTTT. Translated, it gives CARQSPPGNTDTQYF.

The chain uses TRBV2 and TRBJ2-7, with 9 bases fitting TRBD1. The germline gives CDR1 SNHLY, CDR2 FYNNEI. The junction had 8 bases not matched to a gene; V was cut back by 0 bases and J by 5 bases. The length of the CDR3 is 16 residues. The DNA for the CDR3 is TGTGCCAGCAGTGAAGCAACGTGGACAGGGGCCCACGAGCAGTACTTC. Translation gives CASSEATWTGAHEQYF. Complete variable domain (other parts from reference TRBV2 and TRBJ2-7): EPEVTQTPSHQVTQMGQEVILRCVPISNHLYFYWYRQILGQKVEFLVSFYNNEISEKSEIFDDQFSVERPDGSNFTLKIRSTKLEDSAMYFCASSEATWTGAHEQYFGPGTRLTVT.

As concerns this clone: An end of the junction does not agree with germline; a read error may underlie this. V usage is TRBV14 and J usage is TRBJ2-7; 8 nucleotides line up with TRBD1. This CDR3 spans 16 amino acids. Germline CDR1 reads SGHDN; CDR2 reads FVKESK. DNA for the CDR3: TGTGCCGGCAGCCCCAGGGTGGGACAGGCGCACTACGAGCAGTACTTC. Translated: CAGSPRVGQAHYEQYF.

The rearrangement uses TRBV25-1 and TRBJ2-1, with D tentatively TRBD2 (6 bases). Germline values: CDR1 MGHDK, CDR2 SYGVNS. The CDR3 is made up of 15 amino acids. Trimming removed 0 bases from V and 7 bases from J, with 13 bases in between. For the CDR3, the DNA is TGTGCCAGCAGTGAATATGGGACGGGGGTTAATGAGCAGTTCTTC. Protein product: CASSEYGTGVNEQFF. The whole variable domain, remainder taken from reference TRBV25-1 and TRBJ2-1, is EADIYQTPRYLVIGTGKKITLECSQTMGHDKMYWYQQDPGMELHLIHYSYGVNSTEKGDLSSESTVSRIRTEHFPLTLESARPSHTSQYLCASSEYGTGVNEQFFGPGTRLTVL.

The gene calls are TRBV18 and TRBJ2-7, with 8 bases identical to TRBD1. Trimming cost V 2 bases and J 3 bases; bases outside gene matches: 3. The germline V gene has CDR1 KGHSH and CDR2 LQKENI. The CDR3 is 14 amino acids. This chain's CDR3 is CASSPDRGNYEQYF. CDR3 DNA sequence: TGTGCCAGCTCACCAGACAGGGGTAACTACGAGCAGTACTTC.

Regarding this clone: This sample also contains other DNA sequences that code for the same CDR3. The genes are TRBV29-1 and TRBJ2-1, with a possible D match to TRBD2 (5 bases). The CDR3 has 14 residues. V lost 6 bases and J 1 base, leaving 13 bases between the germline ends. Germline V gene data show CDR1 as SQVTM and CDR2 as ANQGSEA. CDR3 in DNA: TGCAGCGTCCGAAGCGGAACTTCCTACAATGAGCAGTTCTTC. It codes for CSVRSGTSYNEQFF.

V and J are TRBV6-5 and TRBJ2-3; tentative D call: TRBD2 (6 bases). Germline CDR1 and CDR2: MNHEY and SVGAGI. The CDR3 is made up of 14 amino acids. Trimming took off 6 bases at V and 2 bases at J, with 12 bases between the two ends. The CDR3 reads CASRRGRTTDTQYF. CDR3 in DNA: TGTGCCAGCAGGAGAGGGAGGACCACAGATACGCAGTATTTT.

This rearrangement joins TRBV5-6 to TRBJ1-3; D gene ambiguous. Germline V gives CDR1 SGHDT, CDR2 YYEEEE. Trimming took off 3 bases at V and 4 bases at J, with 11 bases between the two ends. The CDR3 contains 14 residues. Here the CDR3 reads CASSSAGYGNTIYF. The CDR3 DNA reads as TGTGCCAGCAGCTCAGCCGGGTACGGAAACACCATATATTTT.

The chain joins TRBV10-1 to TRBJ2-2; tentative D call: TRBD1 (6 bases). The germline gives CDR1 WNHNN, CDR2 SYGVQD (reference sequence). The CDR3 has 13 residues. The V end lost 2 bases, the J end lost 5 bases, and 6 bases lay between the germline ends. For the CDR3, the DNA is TGCGCCAGCAGTGAGCAGGGGACCGGGGAGCTGTTTTTT. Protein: CASSEQGTGELFF.

The CDR3 bases are TGTGCCAGCAGCCAAGATCTAGGGACTAGCGGGAACTACGAGCAGTACTTC. Translated, it gives CASSQDLGTSGNYEQYF. The V call is TRBV4-2, the J call TRBJ2-7, with 13 nucleotides matching TRBD2. This CDR3 is 17 amino acids long. V dropped 0 bases and J dropped 3; count of bases not matched to a gene: 5. The germline CDR1 and CDR2 sequences are LGHNA and YNFKEQ.

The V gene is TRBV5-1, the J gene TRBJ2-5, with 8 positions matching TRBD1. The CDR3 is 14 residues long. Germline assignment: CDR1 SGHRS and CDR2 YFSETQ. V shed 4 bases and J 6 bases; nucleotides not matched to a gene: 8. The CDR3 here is CASSRGQGRKTQYF. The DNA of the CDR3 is TGCGCCAGCAGCCGCGGACAGGGAAGGAAGACCCAGTACTTC.

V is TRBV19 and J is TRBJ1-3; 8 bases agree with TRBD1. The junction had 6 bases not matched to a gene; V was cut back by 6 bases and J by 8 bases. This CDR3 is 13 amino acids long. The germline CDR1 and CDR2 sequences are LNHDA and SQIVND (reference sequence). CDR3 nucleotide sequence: TGTGCCAGTAGCCGGACAGGGAAGGACACCATATATTTT. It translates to CASSRTGKDTIYF.

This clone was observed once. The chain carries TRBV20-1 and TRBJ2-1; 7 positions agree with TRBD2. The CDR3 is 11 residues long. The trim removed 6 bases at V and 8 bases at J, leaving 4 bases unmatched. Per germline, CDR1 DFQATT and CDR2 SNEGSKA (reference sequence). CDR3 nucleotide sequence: TGCAGTGCGGGGACTACTGATGAGCAGTTCTTC. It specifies CSAGTTDEQFF.

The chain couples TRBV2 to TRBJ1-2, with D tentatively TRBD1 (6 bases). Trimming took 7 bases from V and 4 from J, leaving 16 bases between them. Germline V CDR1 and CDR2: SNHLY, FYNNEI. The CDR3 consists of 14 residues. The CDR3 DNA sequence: TGTGCCAGCACCATCCCACAGGGTGTCTATGGCTACACCTTC. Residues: CASTIPQGVYGYTF.

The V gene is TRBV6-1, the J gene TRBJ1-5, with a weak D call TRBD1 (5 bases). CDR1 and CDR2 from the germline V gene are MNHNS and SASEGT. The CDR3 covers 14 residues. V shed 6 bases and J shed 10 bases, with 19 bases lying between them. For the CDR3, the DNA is TGTGCCAGCAGGGCGGGACTTCTCGGCGAACCCCAGCATTTT. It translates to CASRAGLLGEPQHF.

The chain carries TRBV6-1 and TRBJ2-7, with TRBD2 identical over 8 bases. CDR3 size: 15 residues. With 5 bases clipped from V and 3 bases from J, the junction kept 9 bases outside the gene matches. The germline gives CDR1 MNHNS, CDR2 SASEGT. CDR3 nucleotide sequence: TGTGCCAGCAGTTCCGGGGGGAGCGGGAGCTACGAGCAGTACTTC. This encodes CASSSGGSGSYEQYF.

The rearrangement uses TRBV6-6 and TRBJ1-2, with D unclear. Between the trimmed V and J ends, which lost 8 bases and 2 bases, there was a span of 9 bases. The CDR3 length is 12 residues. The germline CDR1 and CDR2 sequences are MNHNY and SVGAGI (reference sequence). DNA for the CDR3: TGTGCCAGCGGGCAGGCCAACTATGGCTACACCTTC. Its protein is CASGQANYGYTF.

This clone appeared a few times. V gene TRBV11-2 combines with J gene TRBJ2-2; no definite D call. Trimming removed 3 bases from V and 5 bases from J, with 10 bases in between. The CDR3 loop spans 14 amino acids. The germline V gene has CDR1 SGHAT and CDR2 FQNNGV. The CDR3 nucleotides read TGTGCCAGCAGCTTCCCCCCGTTTACCGGGGAGCTGTTTTTT. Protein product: CASSFPPFTGELFF.

The CDR3 sequence is CASSPGTGRRETQYF. CDR3 nucleotide sequence: TGTGCCAGCAGTCCAGGGACAGGGCGTAGGGAGACCCAGTACTTC. The chain joins TRBV28 to TRBJ2-5; 9 nucleotides agree with TRBD1. The germline V gene has CDR1 MDHEN and CDR2 SYDVKM. V gave up 5 bases and J gave up 5 bases; unmatched junction bases: 9. The CDR3 length is 15 residues.